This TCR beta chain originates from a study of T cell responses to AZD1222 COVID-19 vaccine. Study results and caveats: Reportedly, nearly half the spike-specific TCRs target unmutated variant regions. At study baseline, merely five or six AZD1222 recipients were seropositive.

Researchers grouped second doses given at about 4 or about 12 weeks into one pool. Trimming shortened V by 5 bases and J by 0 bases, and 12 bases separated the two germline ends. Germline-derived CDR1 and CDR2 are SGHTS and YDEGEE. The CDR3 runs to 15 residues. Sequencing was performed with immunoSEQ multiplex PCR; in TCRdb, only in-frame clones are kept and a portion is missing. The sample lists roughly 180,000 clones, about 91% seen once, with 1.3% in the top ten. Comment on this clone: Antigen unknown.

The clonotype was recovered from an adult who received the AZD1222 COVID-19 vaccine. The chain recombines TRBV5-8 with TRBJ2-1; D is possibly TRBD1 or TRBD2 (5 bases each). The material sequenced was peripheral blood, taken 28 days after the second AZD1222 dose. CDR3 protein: CASSRGDYSYNEQFF. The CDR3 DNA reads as TGTGCCAGCAGTCGAGGGGATTACTCCTACAATGAGCAGTTCTTC. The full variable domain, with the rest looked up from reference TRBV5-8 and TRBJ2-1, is EAGVTQSPTHLIKTRGQQATLRCSPISGHTSVYWYQQALGLGLQFLLWYDEGEERNRGNFPPRFSGRQFPNYSSELNVNALELEDSALYLCASSRGDYSYNEQFFGPGTRLTVL.